Sequencing of this T cell receptor (beta chain) was carried out in a study of identifying expanded T cells in peripheral blood. The table came from immunoSEQ multiplex PCR; TCRdb's copy has only in-frame clones and leaves some out. The table lists tens of thousands of clones, about 85% of them singletons. Healthy donors had no documented immune events, such as infections, while sampled. Germline V gene sequence: CDR1 MNHEY, CDR2 SVGAGI. The CDR3 has 14 amino acids. V trimming: 6 bases; J trimming: 6 bases; junction bases outside the gene matches: 6. The origin of this receptor is a person aged 18-70 years in good health. This chain joins TRBV6-5 and TRBJ1-4; 8 bases line up with TRBD1. Sequencing used blood. The CDR3 here is CASREDRVDEKLFF. The CDR3 DNA follows: TGTGCCAGCAGAGAGGACAGGGTGGATGAAAAACTGTTTTTT.